This T cell receptor beta chain came from a study of T-cell reconstitution after alpha-beta-depleted transplantation in children. For TCRbeta, the library was prepared with unique molecular identifiers. In TCRdb, the PCR reads were re-called with MiXCR into one record per CDR3 protein. Here the sample spans over 85,000 distinct CDR3 sequences, approximately 10% being singletons. This clonotype was counted ten times or more. V gave up 4 bases and J gave up 2 bases; unmatched junction bases: 3. Germline V gene lookup returns CDR1 SEHNR and CDR2 FQNEAQ (reference sequence). The CDR3 is 15 residues long. The clonotype comes from a human donor who donated a stem cell graft to a child with acute lymphoblastic leukemia. The specimen comprised PBMCs from the stem cell graft donor, sampled from the stem cell graft. The chain joins TRBV7-9 to TRBJ2-7, with 12 bases that match TRBD2. CDR3 bases: TGTGCCAGCAGCTCTCCTAGCGGGAGGGCCTACGAGCAGTACTTC. Its translation is CASSSPSGRAYEQYF.